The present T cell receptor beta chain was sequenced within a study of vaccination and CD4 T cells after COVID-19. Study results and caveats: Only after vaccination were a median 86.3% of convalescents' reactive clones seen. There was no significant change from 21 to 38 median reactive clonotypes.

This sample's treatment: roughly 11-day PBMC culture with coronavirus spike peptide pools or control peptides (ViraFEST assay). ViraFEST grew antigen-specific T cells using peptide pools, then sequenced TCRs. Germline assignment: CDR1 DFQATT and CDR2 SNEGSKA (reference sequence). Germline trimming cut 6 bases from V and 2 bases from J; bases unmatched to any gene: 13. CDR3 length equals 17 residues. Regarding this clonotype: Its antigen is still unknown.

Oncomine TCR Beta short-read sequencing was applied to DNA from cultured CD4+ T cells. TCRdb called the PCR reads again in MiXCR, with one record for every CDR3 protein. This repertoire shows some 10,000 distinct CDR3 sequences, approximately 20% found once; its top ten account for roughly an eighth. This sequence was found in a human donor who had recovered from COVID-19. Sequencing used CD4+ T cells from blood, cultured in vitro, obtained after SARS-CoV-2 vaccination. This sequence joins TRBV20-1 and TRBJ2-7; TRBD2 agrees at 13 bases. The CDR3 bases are TGCAGTGCCACCCCCAGGACTAGCGGGAGAGGGGCCTACGAGCAGTACTTC. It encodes CSATPRTSGRGAYEQYF.